This record covers a single TCR beta chain. This record comes from a study of response to subunit inactivated influenza vaccine. From the RT-PCR reads, TCRdb called clonotypes with MiXCR, one entry per CDR3 protein. Here the sample spans under 200,000 distinct CDR3 sequences, approximately 11% being singletons. In germline, CDR1 is DFQATT, CDR2 SNEGSKA (reference sequence). Trimming took 1 base from V and 2 from J; bases not matched to a gene: 7. The CDR3 consists of 15 residues. This clonotype was sampled from a man aged 45-60 years who received an inactivated influenza vaccine. The sample in question was non-naive T cells sorted from PBMCs, obtained 35 to 45 days after vaccination. This sequence joins TRBV20-1 and TRBJ1-2, with 7 bases aligning to TRBD1. The DNA of the CDR3 is TGCAGTGCTAGAGCCGGGACAGATTACAACTATGGCTACACCTTC. Translation gives CSARAGTDYNYGYTF.